This TCR beta chain was recorded in a study of T cells in localized non-small cell lung cancer. This CDR3 has 16 residues. CDR1 and CDR2 from the germline V gene are SGHTA and FQGNSA. V gave up 1 base and J gave up 7 bases, with 14 bases separating them. The repertoire was sequenced with immunoSEQ multiplex PCR; TCRdb's copy has only in-frame clones and lacks some. Here the sample spans about 33,000 clones, roughly 78% being singletons. This clone occurred a few times. The gene calls are TRBV7-2 and TRBJ1-6, with TRBD1 as a possible D gene (5 bases). The material was peripheral blood, obtained before any cancer treatment. This clonotype was sampled from a male donor aged 60 or over with stage III squamous cell lung carcinoma. In DNA form, the CDR3 reads TGTGCCAGCAGCTTAGTGGGGCAAGGAGGGAATTCACCCCTCCACTTT. This gives the protein CASSLVGQGGNSPLHF.